Listed below are T cell receptor beta chains from one sample, sequenced in a study of blood T cell repertoires in COVID-19. TCRdb's copy holds only in-frame clones and misses some; the assay was immunoSEQ multiplex PCR. The sample holds approximately 210,000 clones, approximately 90% seen once. Sequenced input: peripheral blood. The receptor set was obtained from a woman aged 40 to 55 who had recovered from COVID-19. Both conserved end residues are part of each CDR3. The D gene is left open where the match is weak.

j_gene,d_gene,len,v_gene,CDR3nt,CDR3aa
TRBJ2-1,TRBD2,15,TRBV5-6,TGTGCCAGCAGCCGACTAGCGGGAGTGGGGAATGAGCAGTTCTTC,CASSRLAGVGNEQFF
TRBJ2-7,-,15,TRBV27,TGTGCCAGCAGTTTAAACGGTCCGCTCCCCTACGAGCAGTACTTC,CASSLNGPLPYEQYF
TRBJ2-5,TRBD2,17,TRBV10-3,TGTGCCATCAGTGAGTCGACTAGCGGGAGTTATCAAGAGACCCAGTACTTC,CAISESTSGSYQETQYF
TRBJ1-6,-,15,TRBV7-8,TGTGCCAGCAGCAGGGGCCAGGGGCATAATTCACCCCTCCACTTT,CASSRGQGHNSPLHF
TRBJ1-4,TRBD1,15,TRBV5-1,TGCGCCAGCAGGAAAGGGACAGGTTCTAATGAAAAACTGTTTTTT,CASRKGTGSNEKLFF
TRBJ2-6,-,17,TRBV5-1,TGCGCCAGCAGCTTCGGGACTCTCAGCTCTGGGGCCAACGTCCTGACTTTC,CASSFGTLSSGANVLTF
TRBJ2-7,TRBD1,12,TRBV30,TGTGCCTGGGGGACAGGGACCTACGAGCAGTACTTC,CAWGTGTYEQYF
TRBJ2-1,TRBD2,16,TRBV28,TGTGCCAGCAATACCAGATCTAGCGGGAGAGGCGATGAGCAGTTCTTC,CASNTRSSGRGDEQFF
TRBJ1-5,TRBD1,15,TRBV19,TGTGCCAGTGAGGGACAGGTCAATAGCAATCAGCCCCAGCATTTT,CASEGQVNSNQPQHF
TRBJ2-1,TRBD1,18,TRBV7-2,TGTGCCAGCAGCTTTTCACAGGGGGCCACTACATCATACAATGAGCAGTTCTTC,CASSFSQGATTSYNEQFF
TRBJ2-1,TRBD2,18,TRBV7-6,TGTGCCAGCAGCTTAGCCCCCGGGACTAGCGGGAGGGCTAGTGAGCAGTTCTTC,CASSLAPGTSGRASEQFF
TRBJ2-5,-,14,TRBV5-1,TGCGCCAGCAGCACAAATCTAGCCCAAGAGACCCAGTACTTC,CASSTNLAQETQYF
TRBJ2-2,TRBD1,15,TRBV11-2,TGTGCCAGCAGCCAGCGACAGGGGGATGCCGGGGAGCTGTTTTTT,CASSQRQGDAGELFF
TRBJ2-5,TRBD1,14,TRBV5-1,TGCGCCAGCAGCTTCCAGGGGGCGTTGGAGACCCAGTACTTC,CASSFQGALETQYF
TRBJ2-2,TRBD1,17,TRBV10-3,TGTGCCATCAGTGGATCAGGACAGGAGGTTTACACCGGGGAGCTGTTTTTT,CAISGSGQEVYTGELFF
TRBJ2-5,-,13,TRBV29-1,TGCAGCGTCGGAGGGGTTTTCGAAGAGACCCAGTACTTC,CSVGGVFEETQYF
TRBJ1-1,TRBD1,15,TRBV11-2,TGTGCCAGCAGCCTCATTACAGGGGAAGACACTGAAGCTTTCTTT,CASSLITGEDTEAFF
TRBJ1-6,-,13,TRBV29-1,TGCAGCGTTGGGGCGGGGGATAATTCACCCCTCCACTTT,CSVGAGDNSPLHF
TRBJ1-1,-,13,TRBV12-3/TRBV12-4,TGTGCCAGCAGTTTAGACAGGGAGCTTCAAGCTTTCTTT,CASSLDRELQAFF
TRBJ2-1,-,13,TRBV28,TGTGCCAGTCGAGAGTTTTCCTACAATGAGCAGTTCTTC,CASREFSYNEQFF
TRBJ1-2,TRBD1,15,TRBV6-6,TGTGCCAGCAGTTGGGGACAGGGGGCCGACTATGGCTACACCTTC,CASSWGQGADYGYTF
TRBJ1-1,TRBD1,16,TRBV30,TGTGCCTGGAGTGTACGTTGGACAGGGACGAACACTGAAGCTTTCTTT,CAWSVRWTGTNTEAFF
TRBJ1-3,-,16,TRBV15,TGTGCCACCAGCTTTCGGGACACCAGCTCTGGAAACACCATATATTTT,CATSFRDTSSGNTIYF
TRBJ2-1,TRBD2,15,TRBV6-4,TGTGCCAGCAGTGACTCGGCGGGAGGGCCCGCCGAGCAGTTCTTC,CASSDSAGGPAEQFF
TRBJ1-5,-,12,TRBV12-3/TRBV12-4,TGTGCCAGCAGTCCCCACAATCAGCCCCAGCATTTT,CASSPHNQPQHF
TRBJ1-1,-,12,TRBV29-1,TGCAGCGTTGTTGAGGGGAACACTGAAGCTTTCTTT,CSVVEGNTEAFF
TRBJ2-5,-,14,TRBV7-8,TGTGCCAGCATAAGGGAGCTAGCGATTGAGACCCAGTACTTC,CASIRELAIETQYF